This entry concerns a single TCR beta chain. The antigen remains unidentified. This sample is drawn from a study of T cells in localized non-small cell lung cancer. Data came from immunoSEQ multiplex PCR; TCRdb stores just in-frame clones and leaves some out. The table shows several thousand clones, with roughly 94% occurring only once. From germline, CDR1 is MNHNY and CDR2 SVGAGI (reference sequence). CDR3 length: 13 residues. V gave up 0 bases and J gave up 3 bases, with 6 bases separating them. Study-level points and caveats: Uninvolved nearby lung showed the greatest T cell clonality, exceeding that found in tumor.

This receptor was obtained from a male donor older than 55 with stage II lung adenocarcinoma. The chain carries TRBV6-6 and TRBJ2-7; no clear D gene. The starting material was peripheral blood mononuclear cells, obtained before any cancer treatment. This CDR3 reads CASSYSRHYEQYF. The CDR3 nucleotides are TGTGCCAGCAGTTACTCCCGACACTACGAGCAGTACTTC.